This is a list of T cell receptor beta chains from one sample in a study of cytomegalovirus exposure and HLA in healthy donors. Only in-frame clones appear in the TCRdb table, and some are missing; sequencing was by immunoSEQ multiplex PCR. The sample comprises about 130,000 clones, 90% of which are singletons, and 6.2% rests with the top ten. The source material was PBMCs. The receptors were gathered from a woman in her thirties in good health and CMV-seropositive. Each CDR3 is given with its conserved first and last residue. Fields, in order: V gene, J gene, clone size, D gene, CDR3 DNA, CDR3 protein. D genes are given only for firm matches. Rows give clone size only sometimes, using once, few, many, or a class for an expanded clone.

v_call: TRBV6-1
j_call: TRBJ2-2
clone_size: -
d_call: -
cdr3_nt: TGTGCCAGCACCGCCAGCGGGGAGCTGTTTTTT
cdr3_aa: CASTASGELFF

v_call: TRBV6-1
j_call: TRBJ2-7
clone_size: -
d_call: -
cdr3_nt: TGTGCCAGCGCCATCAACTACGGCTACGAGCAGTACTTC
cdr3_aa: CASAINYGYEQYF

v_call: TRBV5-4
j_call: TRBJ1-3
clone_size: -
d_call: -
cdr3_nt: TGTGCCAGCAGCTTGGGCAGTCGTGGCACCATATATTTT
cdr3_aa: CASSLGSRGTIYF

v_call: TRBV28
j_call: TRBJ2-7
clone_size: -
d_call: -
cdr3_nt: TGTGCCAGCAGTTTATGGGGGGCGCGTTACGAGCAGTACTTC
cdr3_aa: CASSLWGARYEQYF

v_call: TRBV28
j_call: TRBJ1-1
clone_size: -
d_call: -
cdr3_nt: TGTGCCAGCCGCCACCAGACACTGAACACTGAAGCTTTCTTT
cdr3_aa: CASRHQTLNTEAFF

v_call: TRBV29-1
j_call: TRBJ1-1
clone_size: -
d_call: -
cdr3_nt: TGCAGCGTTGAAAAGGTTGACAGCCTTCGCGCTTTCTTT
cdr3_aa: CSVEKVDSLRAFF

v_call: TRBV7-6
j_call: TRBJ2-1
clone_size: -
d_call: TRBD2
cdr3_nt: TGTGCCAGCAGCAGATCTAGCGGGCGGAATGAGCAGTTCTTC
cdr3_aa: CASSRSSGRNEQFF

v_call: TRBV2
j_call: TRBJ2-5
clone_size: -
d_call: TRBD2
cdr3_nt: TGTGCCAGCAGTGAAGGTCGACTAGCGGGGGGCGAGACCCAGTACTTC
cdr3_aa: CASSEGRLAGGETQYF

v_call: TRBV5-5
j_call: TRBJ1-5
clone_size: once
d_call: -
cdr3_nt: TGTGCCAGCAGCTTGGATATTCGGATGGGCGGGGGCAATCAGCCCCAGCATTTT
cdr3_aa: CASSLDIRMGGGNQPQHF

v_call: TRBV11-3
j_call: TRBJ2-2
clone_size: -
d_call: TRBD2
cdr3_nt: TGTGCCAGCAGCCCCGGGAGGGCCAAGGGCGGGGAGCTGTTTTTT
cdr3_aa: CASSPGRAKGGELFF

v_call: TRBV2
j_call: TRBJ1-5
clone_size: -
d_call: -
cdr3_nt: TGTGCCAGCACCGGACAGCCTAGCAATCAGCCCCAGCATTTT
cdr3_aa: CASTGQPSNQPQHF